This TCR beta chain was obtained from a study of PD-1 blockade in classical Hodgkin lymphoma. General study findings and limits: Partial responders and progressors had significantly lower baseline TCR diversity.

The method was immunoSEQ multiplex PCR; TCRdb's version includes in-frame clones alone and lacks a portion of them. The repertoire holds approximately 52,000 clones, with around nine tenths as singletons. Noted time point: cycle 4 day 1 (C4D1), after 5 to 7 weeks of nivolumab. The patients all showed relapse after autologous stem cell transplantation, while their brentuximab vedotin exposure varied. Concerning this clone: As yet, its antigen is unknown.

The CDR3 is 15 amino acids. Germline V gene lookup returns CDR1 MNHEY and CDR2 SMNVEV (reference sequence). V was pared by 5 bases and J by 2 bases, with 13 bases between. This clonotype was obtained from a human donor with classical Hodgkin lymphoma. The sequences come from peripheral blood mononuclear cells (PBMCs), collected before the fourth cycle of nivolumab. V and J are TRBV27 and TRBJ2-1, with a tentative D call TRBD1 (6 bases). CDR3 in DNA: TGTGCCAGCAGTCCCGGGACAATGACCTACAATGAGCAGTTCTTC. This sequence encodes CASSPGTMTYNEQFF.